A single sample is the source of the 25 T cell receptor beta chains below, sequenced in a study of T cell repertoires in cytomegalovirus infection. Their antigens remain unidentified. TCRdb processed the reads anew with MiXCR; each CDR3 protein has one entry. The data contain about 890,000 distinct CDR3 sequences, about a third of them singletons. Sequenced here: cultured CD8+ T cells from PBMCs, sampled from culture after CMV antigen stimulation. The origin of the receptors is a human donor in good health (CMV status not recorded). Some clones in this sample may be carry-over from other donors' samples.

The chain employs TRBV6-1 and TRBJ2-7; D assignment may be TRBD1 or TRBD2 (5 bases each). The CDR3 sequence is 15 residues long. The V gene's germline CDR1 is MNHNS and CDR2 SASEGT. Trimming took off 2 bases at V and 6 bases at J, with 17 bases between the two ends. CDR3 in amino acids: CASSEKVQGVAEQYF. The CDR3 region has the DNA TGTGCCAGCAGTGAAAAGGTCCAGGGAGTTGCCGAGCAGTACTTC.

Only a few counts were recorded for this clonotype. The CDR3 reads CASWGVPKNIQYF. In nucleotides, the CDR3 is TGTGCCAGCTGGGGGGTCCCCAAAAACATTCAGTACTTC. The rearrangement uses TRBV2 and TRBJ2-4; D perhaps matches TRBD2 (6 bases). Germline CDR1 is SNHLY and CDR2 is FYNNEI. V lost 8 bases, J lost 2 bases, and 10 bases lay in between. This CDR3 is built from 13 residues.

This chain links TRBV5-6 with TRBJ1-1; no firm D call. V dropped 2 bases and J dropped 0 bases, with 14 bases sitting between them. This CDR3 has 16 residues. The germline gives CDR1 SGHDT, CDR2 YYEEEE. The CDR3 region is CASSFPAGHMNTEAFF. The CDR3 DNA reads TGTGCCAGCAGCTTCCCCGCTGGGCATATGAACACTGAAGCTTTCTTT.

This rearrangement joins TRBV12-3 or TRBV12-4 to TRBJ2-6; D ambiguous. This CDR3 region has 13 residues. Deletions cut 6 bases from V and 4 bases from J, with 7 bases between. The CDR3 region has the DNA TGTGCCAGCAGACTGGTGGGGGCCAACGTCCTGACTTTC. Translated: CASRLVGANVLTF.

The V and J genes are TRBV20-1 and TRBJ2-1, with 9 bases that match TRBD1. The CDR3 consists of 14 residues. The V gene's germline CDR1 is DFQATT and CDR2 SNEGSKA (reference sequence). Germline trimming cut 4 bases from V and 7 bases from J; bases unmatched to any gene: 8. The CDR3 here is CSAIPRDRENEQFF. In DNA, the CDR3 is TGCAGTGCTATTCCTAGGGACAGGGAAAATGAGCAGTTCTTC.

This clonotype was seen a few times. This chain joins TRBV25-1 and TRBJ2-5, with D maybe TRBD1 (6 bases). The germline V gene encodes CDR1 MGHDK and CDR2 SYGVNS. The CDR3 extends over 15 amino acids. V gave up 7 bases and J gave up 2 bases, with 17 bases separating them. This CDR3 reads CASITDLGQQETQYF. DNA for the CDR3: TGTGCCAGCATTACCGACCTGGGACAACAAGAGACCCAGTACTTC.

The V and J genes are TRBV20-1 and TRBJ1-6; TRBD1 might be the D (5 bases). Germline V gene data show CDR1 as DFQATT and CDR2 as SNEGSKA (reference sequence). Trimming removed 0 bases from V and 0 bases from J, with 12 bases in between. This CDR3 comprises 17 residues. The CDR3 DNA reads TGCAGTGCTAGAGATCGGGGCACGAGCTCCTATAATTCACCCCTCCACTTT. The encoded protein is CSARDRGTSSYNSPLHF.

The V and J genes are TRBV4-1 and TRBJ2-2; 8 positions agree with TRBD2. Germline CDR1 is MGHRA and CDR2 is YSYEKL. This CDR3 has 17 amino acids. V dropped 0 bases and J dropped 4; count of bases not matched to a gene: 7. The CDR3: CASSQDRSGGSTGELFF. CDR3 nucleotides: TGCGCCAGCAGCCAAGATCGGAGCGGGGGTTCCACCGGGGAGCTGTTTTTT.

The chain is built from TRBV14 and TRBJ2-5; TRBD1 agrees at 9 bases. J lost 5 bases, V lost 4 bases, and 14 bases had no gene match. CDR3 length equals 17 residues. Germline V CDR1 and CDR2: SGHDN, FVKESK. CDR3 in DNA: TGTGCCAGCAGCCTCCGAATGGGACAGGGTTTAGCGGAGACCCAGTACTTC. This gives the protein CASSLRMGQGLAETQYF.

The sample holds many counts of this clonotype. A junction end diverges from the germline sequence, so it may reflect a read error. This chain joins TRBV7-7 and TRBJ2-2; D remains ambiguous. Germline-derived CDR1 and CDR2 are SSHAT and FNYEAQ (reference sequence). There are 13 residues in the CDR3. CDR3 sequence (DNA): TGTGCTAGCAGCCGTGATTTAACCGGGGAGCTGTTTTTT. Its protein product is CASSRDLTGELFF.

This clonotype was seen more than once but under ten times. Here the CDR3 reads CASSSIWTPQETQYF. The CDR3 DNA follows: TGTGCCAGCAGCTCAATATGGACACCGCAAGAGACCCAGTACTTC. The V gene is TRBV11-2, the J gene TRBJ2-5; perhaps TRBD1 as D (5 bases). The CDR3 sequence is 15 residues long. Trimming took 4 bases from V and 2 from J, leaving 14 bases between them. Germline V gene lookup returns CDR1 SGHAT and CDR2 FQNNGV. Together with reference TRBV11-2 and TRBJ2-5, the CDR3 gives the full variable domain: EAGVAQSPRYKIIEKRQSVAFWCNPISGHATLYWYQQILGQGPKLLIQFQNNGVVDDSQLPKDRFSAERLKGVDSTLKIQPAKLEDSAVYLCASSSIWTPQETQYFGPGTRLLVL.

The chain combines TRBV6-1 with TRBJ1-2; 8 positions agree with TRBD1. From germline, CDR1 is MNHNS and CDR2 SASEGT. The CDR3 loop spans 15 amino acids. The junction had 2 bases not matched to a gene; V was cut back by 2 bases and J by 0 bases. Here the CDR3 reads CASSEHRGANYGYTF. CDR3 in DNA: TGTGCCAGCAGTGAACACAGGGGGGCTAACTATGGCTACACCTTC.

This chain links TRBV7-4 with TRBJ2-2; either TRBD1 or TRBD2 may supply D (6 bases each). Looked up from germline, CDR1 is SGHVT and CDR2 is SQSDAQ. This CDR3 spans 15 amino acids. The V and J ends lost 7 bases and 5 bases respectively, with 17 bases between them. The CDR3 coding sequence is TGTGCCAGCAAGGGGGGTGCTCGAGGAACCGGGGAGCTGTTTTTT. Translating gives CASKGGARGTGELFF. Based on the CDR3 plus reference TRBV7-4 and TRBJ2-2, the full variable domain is GAGVSQSPRYKVAKRGRDVALRCDSISGHVTLYWYRQTLGQGSEVLTYSQSDAQRDKSGRPSGRFSAERPERSVSTLKIQRTEQGDSAVYLCASKGGARGTGELFFGEGSRLTVL.

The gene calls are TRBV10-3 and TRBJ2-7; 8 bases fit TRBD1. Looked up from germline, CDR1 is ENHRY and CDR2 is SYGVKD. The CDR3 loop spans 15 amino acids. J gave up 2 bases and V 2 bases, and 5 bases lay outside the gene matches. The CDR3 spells CAISETDREAYEQYF. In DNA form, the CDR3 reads TGTGCCATCAGTGAGACGGACAGGGAAGCCTACGAGCAGTACTTC.

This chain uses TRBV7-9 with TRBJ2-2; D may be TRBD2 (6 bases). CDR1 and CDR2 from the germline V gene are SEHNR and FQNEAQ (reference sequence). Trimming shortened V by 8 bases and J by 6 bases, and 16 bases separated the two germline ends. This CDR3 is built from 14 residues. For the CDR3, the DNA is TGTGCCAGCTGGGGGGTAGGCGTACCCGGGGAGCTGTTTTTT. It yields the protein CASWGVGVPGELFF.

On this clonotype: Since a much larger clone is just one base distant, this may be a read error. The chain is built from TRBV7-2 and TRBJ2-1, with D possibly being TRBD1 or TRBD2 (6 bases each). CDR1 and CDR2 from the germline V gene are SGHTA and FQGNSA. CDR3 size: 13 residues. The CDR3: CVSSAVGGHEQFF. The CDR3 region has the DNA TGTGTCAGCAGCGCAGTCGGGGGCCATGAGCAGTTCTTC.

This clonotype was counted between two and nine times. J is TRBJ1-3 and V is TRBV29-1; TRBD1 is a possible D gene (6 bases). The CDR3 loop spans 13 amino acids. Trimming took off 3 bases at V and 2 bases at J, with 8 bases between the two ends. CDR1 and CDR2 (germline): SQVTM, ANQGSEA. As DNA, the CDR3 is TGCAGCGTTGATTCAGGGGCTGGAAACACCATATATTTT. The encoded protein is CSVDSGAGNTIYF.

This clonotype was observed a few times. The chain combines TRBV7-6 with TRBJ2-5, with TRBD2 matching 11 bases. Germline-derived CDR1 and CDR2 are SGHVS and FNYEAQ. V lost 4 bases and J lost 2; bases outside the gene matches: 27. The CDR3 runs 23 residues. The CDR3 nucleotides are TGTGCCAGCAGCTCCTCCGGGACAGATCCTACTATTGTATTAGCGGGGGGGCAAGAGACCCAGTACTTC. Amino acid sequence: CASSSSGTDPTIVLAGGQETQYF. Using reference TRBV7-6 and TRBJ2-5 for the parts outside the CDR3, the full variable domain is GAGVSQSPRYKVTKRGQDVALRCDPISGHVSLYWYRQALGQGPEFLTYFNYEAQQDKSGLPNDRFSAERPEGSISTLTIQRTEQRDSAMYRCASSSSGTDPTIVLAGGQETQYFGPGTRLLVL.

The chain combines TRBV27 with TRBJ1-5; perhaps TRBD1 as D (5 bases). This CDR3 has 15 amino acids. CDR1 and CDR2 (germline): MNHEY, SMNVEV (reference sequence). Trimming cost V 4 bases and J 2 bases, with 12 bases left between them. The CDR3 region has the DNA TGTGCCAGCAGTTCATCCGGCAGGGGCAATCAGCCCCAGCATTTT. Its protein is CASSSSGRGNQPQHF.

The CDR3 coding sequence is TGTGCCAGCAGTGAATGGGTAGGCGCGAACACCGGGGAGCTGTTTTTT. This encodes CASSEWVGANTGELFF. This chain links TRBV6-1 with TRBJ2-2; D is uncertain. Germline V lookup: CDR1 MNHNS, CDR2 SASEGT. Trimming cost V 2 bases and J 0 bases, with 10 bases left between them. The CDR3 is 16 residues long.

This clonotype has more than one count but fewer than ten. The CDR3 spells CASSSRLAGTRGEQFF. CDR3 bases: TGTGCCAGCAGCTCGCGACTAGCGGGTACAAGGGGTGAGCAGTTCTTC. The chain recombines TRBV13 with TRBJ2-1; 10 bases are shared with TRBD2. Germline-derived CDR1 and CDR2 are PRHDT and FYEKMQ (reference sequence). V trimming: 4 bases; J trimming: 9 bases; junction bases outside the gene matches: 12. The CDR3 consists of 16 residues.

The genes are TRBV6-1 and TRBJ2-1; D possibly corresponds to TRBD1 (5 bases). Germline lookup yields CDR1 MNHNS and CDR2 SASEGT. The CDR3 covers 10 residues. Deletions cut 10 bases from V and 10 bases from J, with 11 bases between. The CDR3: CAIKQVEQFF. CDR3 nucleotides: TGTGCCATCAAACAGGTCGAGCAGTTCTTC.

CDR3 coding DNA: TGTGCCAGCAGCTTCGGGAATCGGGGGATTGAGTATAATTCACCCCTCCACTTT. It translates to CASSFGNRGIEYNSPLHF. The J gene is TRBJ1-6, the V gene TRBV7-9; maybe TRBD1 (5 bases). Germline V lookup: CDR1 SEHNR, CDR2 FQNEAQ (reference sequence). This CDR3 contains 18 residues. The V end was cut by 3 bases, the J end by 4 bases, with 19 bases between.

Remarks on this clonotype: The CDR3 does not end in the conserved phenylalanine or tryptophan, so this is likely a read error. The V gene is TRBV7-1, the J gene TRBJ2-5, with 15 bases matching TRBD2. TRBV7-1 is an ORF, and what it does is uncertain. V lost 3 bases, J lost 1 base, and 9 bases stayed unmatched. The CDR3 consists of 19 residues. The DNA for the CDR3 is TGTGCCAGCAGCTCCCGGACTAGCGGGGGGGCCGGCGTCCAAGAGACCCAGTACGTC. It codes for CASSSRTSGGAGVQETQYV.

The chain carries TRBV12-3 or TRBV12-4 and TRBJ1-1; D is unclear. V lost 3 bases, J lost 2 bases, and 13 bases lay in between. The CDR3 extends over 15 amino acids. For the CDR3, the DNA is TGTGCCAGCAGTTTTATTCTCGCACAAAACACTGAAGCTTTCTTT. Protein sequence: CASSFILAQNTEAFF.